This T cell receptor (beta chain) is from a study of OX40 agonist ivuxolimab in advanced cancers. Across the whole study: Of mixed ages from about 20 to 85 and averaging about 60 years, the group was around 78% male.

The V and J ends lost 1 base and 9 bases respectively, with 13 bases between them. Germline V gene sequence: CDR1 MNHEY, CDR2 SVGAGI. CDR3 length: 14 residues. Study-level results: Blood T cells, both CD4+ and CD8+, expanded clonally by week 6 at 0.1 to 3.0 mg/kg.

In regard to this clone: Its antigen is undetermined.

Only in-frame clones appear in the TCRdb table, and some are missing; sequencing was by immunoSEQ multiplex PCR. The sample lists over 70,000 clones, approximately 87% occurring once. Here the sequenced sample was CD4+ or CD8+ T cells sorted from blood, taken in a trial of the OX40 agonist ivuxolimab. The chain combines TRBV6-5 with TRBJ2-1, with D perhaps matching TRBD1 or TRBD2 (6 bases each). This TCR derives from an adult with an advanced solid tumor such as melanoma, head and neck, liver or kidney cancer. As DNA, the CDR3 is TGTGCCAGCAGTTACTGGGACTTAGGGGGTGAGCAGTTCTTC. The encoded protein is CASSYWDLGGEQFF.